The rows below give T cell receptor beta chains drawn from one sample of a study of cytomegalovirus exposure and HLA in healthy donors. Method: immunoSEQ multiplex PCR; TCRdb's copy keeps in-frame clones and lacks some. The data show some 70,000 clones, 85% seen once. Sequenced sample: PBMCs. The receptors were gathered from a man aged 25-40 years in good health and CMV-seronegative. The CDR3 runs from the conserved cysteine through the conserved F or W. The D gene is left open where the match is weak. Clone size, where shown, is once, few, many, or a class for clones that have expanded.

TRBJ2-1	TRBV5-1	.	.	CASSLGRRVSYNEQFF	TGCGCCAGCAGCTTGGGACGGAGGGTCTCCTACAATGAGCAGTTCTTC
TRBJ2-2	TRBV19	TRBD2	.	CASSTKRGTSNTGELFF	TGTGCCAGTAGTACAAAGCGGGGCACCTCGAACACCGGGGAGCTGTTTTTT
TRBJ2-1	TRBV5-4	.	.	CASSLTGSRQFF	TGTGCCAGCAGCTTGACAGGGTCACGGCAGTTCTTC
TRBJ2-5	TRBV5-1	TRBD1	.	CASSSLGTGQYEETQYF	TGCGCCAGCAGCTCCCTAGGGACAGGGCAATATGAAGAGACCCAGTACTTC
TRBJ1-5	TRBV5-6	.	.	CASSSPTDQPQHF	TGTGCCAGCAGCTCCCCTACAGATCAGCCCCAGCATTTT
TRBJ2-5	TRBV4-2	.	.	CASSRDSRRGETQYF	TGTGCCAGCAGCCGTGACTCACGGCGGGGAGAGACCCAGTACTTC
TRBJ1-4	TRBV28	.	once	CASSPEGGRWELFF	TGTGCCAGCAGCCCCGAGGGTGGACGGTGGGAACTGTTTTTT
TRBJ1-6	TRBV11-3	.	.	CASSLQGNNSPLHF	TGTGCCAGCAGCTTACAGGGGAATAATTCACCCCTCCACTTT
TRBJ1-2	TRBV10-2	TRBD1	.	CASSVDRDYGYTF	TGCGCCAGCAGTGTAGACAGGGACTATGGCTACACCTTC
TRBJ2-2	TRBV6-4	.	.	CASSDSQGNTGELFF	TGTGCCAGCAGTGACTCGCAGGGGAACACCGGGGAGCTGTTTTTT
TRBJ1-2	TRBV19	TRBD1	.	CASSTRDRLLYGYTF	TGTGCCAGTAGTACCCGGGACAGGCTCCTCTATGGCTACACCTTC
TRBJ2-3	TRBV11-2	.	.	CASSSTTDYTDTQYF	TGTGCCAGCAGCTCAACCACAGACTACACAGATACGCAGTATTTT
TRBJ1-2	TRBV2	.	.	CASKRGNYGYTF	TGTGCCAGCAAGCGGGGGAACTATGGCTACACCTTC
TRBJ2-7	TRBV11-2	TRBD1	.	CASSLRQGLEVYEQYF	TGTGCCAGCAGCTTACGACAGGGCCTGGAAGTCTACGAGCAGTACTTC
TRBJ1-2	TRBV4-2	TRBD1	.	CASSLHRGKDGYTF	TGTGCCAGCAGCCTACACAGGGGGAAGGATGGCTACACCTTC
TRBJ2-7	TRBV27	.	.	CASSSGLVSYEQYF	TGTGCCAGCAGTTCCGGACTGGTCTCCTACGAGCAGTACTTC
TRBJ1-5	TRBV4-1	.	.	CASRSAGSNQPQHF	TGCGCCAGCAGAAGCGCCGGTAGCAATCAGCCCCAGCATTTT
TRBJ1-1	TRBV6-5	TRBD1	few	CASSPGQDGEAFF	TGTGCCAGCTCTCCGGGACAGGATGGTGAAGCTTTCTTT
TRBJ2-7	TRBV15	TRBD1	few	CATSTTGSSYEQYF	TGTGCCACCAGCACGACAGGGTCGAGCTACGAGCAGTACTTC